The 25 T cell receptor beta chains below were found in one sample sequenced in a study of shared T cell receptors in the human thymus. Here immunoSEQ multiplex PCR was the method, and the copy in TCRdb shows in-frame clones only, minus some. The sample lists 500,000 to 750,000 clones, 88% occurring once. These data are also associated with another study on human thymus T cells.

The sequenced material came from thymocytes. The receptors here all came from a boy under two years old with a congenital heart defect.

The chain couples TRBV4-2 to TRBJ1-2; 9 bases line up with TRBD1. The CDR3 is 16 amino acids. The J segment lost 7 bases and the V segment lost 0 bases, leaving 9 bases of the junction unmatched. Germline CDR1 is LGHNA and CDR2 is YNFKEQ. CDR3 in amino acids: CASSQDCTGGACGYTF. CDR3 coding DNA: TGTGCCAGCAGCCAAGATTGCACAGGGGGCGCCTGTGGCTACACCTTC.

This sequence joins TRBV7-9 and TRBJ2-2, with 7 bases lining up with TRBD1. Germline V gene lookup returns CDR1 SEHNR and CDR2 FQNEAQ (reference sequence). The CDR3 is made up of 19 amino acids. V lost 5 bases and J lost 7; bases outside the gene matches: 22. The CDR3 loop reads CASSLGIFPTGSEFGELFF. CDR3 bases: TGTGCCAGCAGCCTAGGAATTTTTCCGACAGGGTCTGAGTTCGGGGAGCTGTTTTTT.

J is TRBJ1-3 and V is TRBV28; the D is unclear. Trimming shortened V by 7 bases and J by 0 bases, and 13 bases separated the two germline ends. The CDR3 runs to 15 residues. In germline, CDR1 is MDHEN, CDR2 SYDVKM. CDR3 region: CASTPQRASGNTIYF. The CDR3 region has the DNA TGTGCCAGCACCCCCCAAAGAGCCTCTGGAAACACCATATATTTT. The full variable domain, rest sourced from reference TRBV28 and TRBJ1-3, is DVKVTQSSRYLVKRTGEKVFLECVQDMDHENMFWYRQDPGLGLRLIYFSYDVKMKEKGDIPEGYSVSREKKERFSLILESASTNQTSMYLCASTPQRASGNTIYFGEGSWLTVV.

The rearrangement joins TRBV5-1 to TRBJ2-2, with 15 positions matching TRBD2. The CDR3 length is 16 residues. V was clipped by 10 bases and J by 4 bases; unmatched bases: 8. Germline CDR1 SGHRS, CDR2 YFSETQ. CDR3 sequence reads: CACGLAGGQGTGELFF. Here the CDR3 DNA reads TGCGCCTGCGGACTAGCGGGAGGGCAGGGCACCGGGGAGCTGTTTTTT.

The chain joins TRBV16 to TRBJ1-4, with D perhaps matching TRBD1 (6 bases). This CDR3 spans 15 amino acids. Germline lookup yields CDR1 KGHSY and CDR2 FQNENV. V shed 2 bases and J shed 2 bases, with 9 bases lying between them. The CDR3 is CASSQGQRTNEKLFF. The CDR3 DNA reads TGTGCCAGCAGCCAAGGACAGCGGACTAATGAAAAACTGTTTTTT.

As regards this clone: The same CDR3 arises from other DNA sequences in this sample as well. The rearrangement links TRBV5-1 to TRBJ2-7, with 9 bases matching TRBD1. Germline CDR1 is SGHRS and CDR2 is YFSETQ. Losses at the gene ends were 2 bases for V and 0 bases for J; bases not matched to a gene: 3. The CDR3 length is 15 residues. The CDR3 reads CASSFGTGSSYEQYF. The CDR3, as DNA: TGCGCCAGCAGCTTTGGGACAGGGAGCTCCTACGAGCAGTACTTC.

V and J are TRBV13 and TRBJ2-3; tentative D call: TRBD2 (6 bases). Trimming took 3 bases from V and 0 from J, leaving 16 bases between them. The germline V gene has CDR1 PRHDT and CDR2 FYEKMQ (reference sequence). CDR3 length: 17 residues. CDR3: CASSFDPGVTSTDTQYF. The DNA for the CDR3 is TGTGCCAGCAGCTTTGACCCGGGGGTAACTAGCACAGATACGCAGTATTTT.

CDR3 nucleotides: TGTGCCAGCAGTTACCTGACAGGGGGTGAAGCTTTCTTT. Translated: CASSYLTGGEAFF. The chain uses TRBV6-5 and TRBJ1-1, with TRBD1 matching 9 bases. This CDR3 has 13 amino acids. Trimming at V came to 2 bases and at J to 7 bases, leaving 2 bases not matched to a gene. Germline values: CDR1 MNHEY, CDR2 SVGAGI.

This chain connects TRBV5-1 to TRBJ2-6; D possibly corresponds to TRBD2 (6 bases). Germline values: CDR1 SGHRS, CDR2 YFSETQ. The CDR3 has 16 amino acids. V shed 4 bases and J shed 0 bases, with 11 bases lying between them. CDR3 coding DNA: TGCGCCAGCAGCGGGACTCCTCCCTCTGGGGCCAACGTCCTGACTTTC. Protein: CASSGTPPSGANVLTF.

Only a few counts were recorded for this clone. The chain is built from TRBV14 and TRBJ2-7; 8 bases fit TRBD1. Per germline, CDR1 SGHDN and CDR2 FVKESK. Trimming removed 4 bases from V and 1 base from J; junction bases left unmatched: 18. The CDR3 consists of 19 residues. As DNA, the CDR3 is TGTGCCAGCAGCCGCTCCCGGGACAGGCGTAGCCGGCGGTCCTACGAGCAGTACTTC. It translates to CASSRSRDRRSRRSYEQYF.

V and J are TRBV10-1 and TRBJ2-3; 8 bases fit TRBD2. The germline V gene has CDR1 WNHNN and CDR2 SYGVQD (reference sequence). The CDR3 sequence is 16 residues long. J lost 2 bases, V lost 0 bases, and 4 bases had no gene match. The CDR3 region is CASSESGGGITDTQYF. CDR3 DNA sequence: TGCGCCAGCAGTGAGTCCGGCGGGGGGATCACAGATACGCAGTATTTT.

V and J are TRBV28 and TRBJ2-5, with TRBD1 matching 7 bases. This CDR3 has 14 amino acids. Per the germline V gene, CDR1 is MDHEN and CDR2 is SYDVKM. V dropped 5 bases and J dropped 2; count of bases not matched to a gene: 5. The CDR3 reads CASSPTGSQETQYF. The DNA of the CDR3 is TGTGCCAGCAGTCCGACAGGGAGTCAAGAGACCCAGTACTTC.

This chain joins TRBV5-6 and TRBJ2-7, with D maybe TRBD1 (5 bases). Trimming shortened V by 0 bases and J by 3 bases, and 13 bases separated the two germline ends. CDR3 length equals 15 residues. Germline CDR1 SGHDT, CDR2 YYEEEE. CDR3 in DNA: TGTGCCAGCAGCTTGGTCCAGGGCGTTTTCTACGAGCAGTACTTC. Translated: CASSLVQGVFYEQYF.

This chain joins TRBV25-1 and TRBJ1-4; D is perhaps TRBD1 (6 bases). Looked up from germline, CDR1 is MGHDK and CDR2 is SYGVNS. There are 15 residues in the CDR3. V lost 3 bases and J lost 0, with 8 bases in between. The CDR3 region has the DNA TGTGCCAGCAGTGACGAGGGGGCAACTAATGAAAAACTGTTTTTT. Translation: CASSDEGATNEKLFF.

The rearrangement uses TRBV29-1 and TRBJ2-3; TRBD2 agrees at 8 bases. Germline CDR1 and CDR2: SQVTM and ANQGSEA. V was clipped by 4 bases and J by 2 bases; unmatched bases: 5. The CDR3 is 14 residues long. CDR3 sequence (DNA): TGCAGCGTTGTAGCGGGGTTAAACACAGATACGCAGTATTTT. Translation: CSVVAGLNTDTQYF.

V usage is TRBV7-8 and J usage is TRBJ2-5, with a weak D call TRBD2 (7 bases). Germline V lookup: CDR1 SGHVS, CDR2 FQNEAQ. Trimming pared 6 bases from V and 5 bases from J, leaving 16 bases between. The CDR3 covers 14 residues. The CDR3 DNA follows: TGTGCCAGCAGTCTATGGGGGGGCGAGGAGACCCAGTACTTC. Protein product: CASSLWGGEETQYF.

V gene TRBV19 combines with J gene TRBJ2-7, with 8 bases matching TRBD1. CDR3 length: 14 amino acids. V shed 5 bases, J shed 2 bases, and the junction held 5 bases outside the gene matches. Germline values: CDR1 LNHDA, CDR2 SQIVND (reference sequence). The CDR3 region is CASSPRTGTYEQYF. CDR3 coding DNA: TGTGCCAGTAGTCCCAGGACAGGGACCTACGAGCAGTACTTC. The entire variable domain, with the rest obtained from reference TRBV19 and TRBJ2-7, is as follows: DGGITQSPKYLFRKEGQNVTLSCEQNLNHDAMYWYRQDPGQGLRLIYYSQIVNDFQKGDIAEGYSVSREKKESFPLTVTSAQKNPTAFYLCASSPRTGTYEQYFGPGTRLTVT.

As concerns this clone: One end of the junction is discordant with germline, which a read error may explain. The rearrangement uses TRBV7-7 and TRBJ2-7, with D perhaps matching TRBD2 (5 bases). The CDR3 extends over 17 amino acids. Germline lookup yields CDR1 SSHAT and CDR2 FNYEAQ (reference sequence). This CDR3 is CASSLAPGPLGSYEQYF. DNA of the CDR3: TGTGCTAGCAGCTTAGCGCCAGGCCCACTGGGCTCCTACGAGCAGTACTTC. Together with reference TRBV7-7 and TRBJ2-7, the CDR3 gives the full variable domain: GAGVSQSPRYKVTKRGQDVTLRCDPISSHATLYWYQQALGQGPEFLTYFNYEAQPDKSGLPSDRFSAERPEGSISTLTIQRTEQRDSAMYRCASSLAPGPLGSYEQYFGPGTRLTVT.

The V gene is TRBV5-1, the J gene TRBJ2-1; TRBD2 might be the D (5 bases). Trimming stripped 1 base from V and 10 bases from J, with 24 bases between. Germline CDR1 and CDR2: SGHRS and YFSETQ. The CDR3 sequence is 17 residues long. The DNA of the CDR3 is TGCGCCAGCAGCTTGTTAGGCCCCAGACTCGAGTCGGGGGAGCAGTTCTTC. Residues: CASSLLGPRLESGEQFF.

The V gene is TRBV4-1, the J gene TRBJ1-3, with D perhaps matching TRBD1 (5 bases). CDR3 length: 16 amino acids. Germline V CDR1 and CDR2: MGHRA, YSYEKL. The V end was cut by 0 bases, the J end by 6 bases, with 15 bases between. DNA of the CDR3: TGCGCCAGCAGCCAAGATGGGGGAGGGTGGGAAAACACCATATATTTT. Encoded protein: CASSQDGGGWENTIYF.

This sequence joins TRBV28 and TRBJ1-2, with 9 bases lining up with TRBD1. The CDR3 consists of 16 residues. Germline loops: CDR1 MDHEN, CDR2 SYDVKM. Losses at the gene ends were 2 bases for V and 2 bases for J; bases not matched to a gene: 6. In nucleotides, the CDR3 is TGTGCCAGCAGTTTAGATACAGACAGGGGGAACTATGGCTACACCTTC. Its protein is CASSLDTDRGNYGYTF.

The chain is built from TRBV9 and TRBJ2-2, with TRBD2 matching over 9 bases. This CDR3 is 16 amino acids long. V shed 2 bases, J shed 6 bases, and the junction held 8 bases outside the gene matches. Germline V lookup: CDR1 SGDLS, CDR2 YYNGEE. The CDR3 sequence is CASSVSGLASAGELFF. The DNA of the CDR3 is TGTGCCAGCAGCGTTTCGGGACTAGCAAGCGCCGGGGAGCTGTTTTTT.

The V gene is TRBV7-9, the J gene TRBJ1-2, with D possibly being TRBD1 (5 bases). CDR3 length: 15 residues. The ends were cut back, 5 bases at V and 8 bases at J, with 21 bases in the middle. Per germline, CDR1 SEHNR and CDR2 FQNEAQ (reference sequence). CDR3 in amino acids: CASSIVTGGVEGYTF. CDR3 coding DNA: TGTGCCAGCAGCATAGTCACGGGGGGTGTAGAGGGCTACACCTTC.

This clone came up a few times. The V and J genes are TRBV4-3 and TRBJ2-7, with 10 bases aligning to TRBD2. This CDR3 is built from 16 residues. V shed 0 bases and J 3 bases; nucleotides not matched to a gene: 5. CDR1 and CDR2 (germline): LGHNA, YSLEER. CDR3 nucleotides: TGCGCCAGCAGCCAAGACCAGACTAGCGGGCGCTACGAGCAGTACTTC. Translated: CASSQDQTSGRYEQYF.

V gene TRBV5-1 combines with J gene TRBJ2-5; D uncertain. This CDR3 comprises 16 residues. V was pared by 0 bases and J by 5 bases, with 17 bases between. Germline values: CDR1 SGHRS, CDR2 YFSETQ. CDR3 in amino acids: CASSLDEQVRRETQYF. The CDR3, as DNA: TGCGCCAGCAGCTTGGACGAGCAGGTCCGCCGGGAGACCCAGTACTTC.